This T cell receptor (beta chain) was sequenced during a study of T cell changes during pregnancy in multiple sclerosis (dated by TCRdb to between 2017 and 2020). For context, the study as a whole: In women with multiple sclerosis, the researchers looked at how the T cell repertoire shifted as pregnancy progressed.

For CDR1 and CDR2, the germline V gene (reference sequence) lists LNHDA and SQIVND. From V the trimming removes 6 bases and from J it removes 1 base, while the gene matches leave 5 bases of the junction unaccounted for. The CDR3 sequence holds 15 residues, the cysteine and phenylalanine included. The retained sequence is limited to the CDR3, 45 bases, with the frame set at the first base. Regarding this clone: The target of this receptor is not known. There are no base qualities to consult, and no much larger clone falls within one base.

The library was produced with the immunoSEQ multiplex PCR assay. Here the immuneACCESS table is served through TCRdb, limited to in-frame sequences with V and J called. Missing clones are a known gap in these copies; in checked studies unresolved V genes cover under half, and the rest lacks a known reason. Across this sample there are around 130,000 clones, with roughly 92% seen only once. The ten largest account for 6.2% of the sample. The chain links TRBV19 with TRBJ1-5; 8 central nucleotides agree with TRBD1. This specimen consisted of peripheral blood, obtained before pregnancy. This clonotype was sampled from a female donor with multiple sclerosis, enrolled in a pregnancy study. The nucleotides are TGTGCCAGTAGCCCCGACAGGGGCAGCAATCAGCCCCAGCATTTT. This translates into CASSPDRGSNQPQHF. Reference TRBV19 and TRBJ1-5 proteins supply the regions before and after the CDR3; the full variable domain is: DGGITQSPKYLFRKEGQNVTLSCEQNLNHDAMYWYRQDPGQGLRLIYYSQIVNDFQKGDIAEGYSVSREKKESFPLTVTSAQKNPTAFYLCASSPDRGSNQPQHFGDGTRLSIL.